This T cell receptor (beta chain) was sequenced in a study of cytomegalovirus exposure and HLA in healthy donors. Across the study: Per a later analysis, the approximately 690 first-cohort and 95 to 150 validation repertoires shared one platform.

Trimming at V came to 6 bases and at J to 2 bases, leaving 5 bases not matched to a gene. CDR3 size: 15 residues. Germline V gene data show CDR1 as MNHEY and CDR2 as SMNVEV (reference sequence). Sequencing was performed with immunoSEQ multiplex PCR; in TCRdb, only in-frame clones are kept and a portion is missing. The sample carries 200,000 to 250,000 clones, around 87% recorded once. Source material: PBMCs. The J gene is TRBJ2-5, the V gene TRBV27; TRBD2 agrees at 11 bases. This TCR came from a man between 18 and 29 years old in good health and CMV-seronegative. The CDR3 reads CASSQLAGVQETQYF. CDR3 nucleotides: TGTGCCAGCAGCCAACTAGCGGGAGTTCAAGAGACCCAGTACTTC.